The present T cell receptor (beta chain) was sequenced within a study of beta chain features in type 1 diabetes. This clone appeared a few times. Its antigen is not identified. Deletions cut 0 bases from V and 7 bases from J, with 10 bases between. Per germline, CDR1 SGHTA and CDR2 FQGTGA. The CDR3 is 14 residues long. Expressed TCRB transcripts were sequenced after all isolated RNA was converted to cDNA. Data came from immunoSEQ multiplex PCR; TCRdb stores just in-frame clones and leaves some out. The sample has around 350,000 clones; around 12% are singletons. Study outcomes and limitations: Patients' naive, central memory and regulatory TCRB repertoires appeared more alike than those of healthy donors. All four CD4+ subsets from Type 1 diabetes patients carried moderately but significantly shorter TCRB CDR3s.

The authors took one heparinised blood draw, averaging roughly 120 mL, from each donor. By way of CD45RO/CCR7/CD25/CD127/CD95/CD27, the CD4+ regulatory, stem cell-like memory, central memory and naive cells were sorted. Sequenced: naive CD4+ T cells from blood. The sequence derives from a man younger than 30 in good health. The rearrangement links TRBV7-3 to TRBJ2-1; tentative D call: TRBD1 (6 bases). The CDR3 bases are TGTGCCAGCAGCTTAACGGGCCAGGGGAATGAGCAGTTCTTC. Translating it yields CASSLTGQGNEQFF.